The rows below give T cell receptor beta chains drawn from one sample of a study of blood T cells in healthy people across ages. TCRdb used MiXCR to reprocess the 5' RACE reads, holding one entry per CDR3 protein. The table has more than 1,400,000 distinct CDR3 sequences, approximately 40% seen once; the top ten hold 7.9%. The sample consisted of blood. The receptors originated from a woman between 18 and 29 years old in good health. CDR3s include the opening cysteine and the closing phenylalanine or tryptophan. Fields, in order: D gene, J gene, clone size, V gene, CDR3 protein, CDR3 DNA. D genes are given only for firm matches. A clone size is listed for some rows: how often the clone was seen (once, few, many), or a class if it is expanded.

>TRBD1|TRBJ1-2|.|TRBV7-9
CASSLAAQGAGGYTF
TGTGCCAGCAGCTTAGCGGCTCAGGGGGCAGGTGGCTACACCTTC
>TRBD2|TRBJ2-5|once|TRBV6-1
CASSPFWAGGHAWTQYF
TGTGCCAGCAGTCCCTTTTGGGCGGGGGGACACGCGTGGACCCAGTACTTC
>.|TRBJ2-1|few|TRBV11-3
CASSPEASVYNEQFF
TGTGCCAGCAGCCCCGAGGCTAGCGTCTACAATGAGCAGTTCTTC
>.|TRBJ2-7|.|TRBV18
CASSFGAGSDEQYF
TGTGCCAGCTCATTCGGGGCAGGAAGCGACGAGCAGTACTTC
>.|TRBJ1-4|few|TRBV25-1
CASSALRDSNEKLFF
TGTGCCAGCAGTGCACTCCGGGACTCCAATGAAAAACTGTTTTTT
>TRBD1|TRBJ1-2|.|TRBV28
CASRTGGLSNYGYTF
TGTGCCAGCAGGACAGGGGGCTTATCTAACTATGGCTACACCTTC
>.|TRBJ2-7|.|TRBV4-1
CASSRLSAYEQYF
TGCGCCAGCAGCCGCCTTTCCGCCTACGAGCAGTACTTC
>TRBD2|TRBJ2-3|.|TRBV29-1
CSVRPLREPSDTQYF
TGCAGCGTTAGGCCCTTGCGGGAGCCTTCAGATACGCAGTATTTT
>.|TRBJ2-7|.|TRBV11-2
CASSPREPHNEQYF
TGTGCCAGCAGCCCCCGGGAACCTCACAATGAGCAGTACTTC
>.|TRBJ2-5|.|TRBV20-1
CSARDKLLLQETQYF
TGCAGTGCTAGAGATAAGTTGTTACTCCAAGAGACCCAGTACTTC
>TRBD2|TRBJ2-3|.|TRBV7-2
CASSLWPSGGNLQYF
TGTGCCAGCAGCTTATGGCCTAGCGGGGGGAATTTACAGTATTTT
>.|TRBJ1-2|once|TRBV5-5
CASSWGQGGTYGYTF
TGTGCCAGCAGCTGGGGTCAGGGAGGCACCTATGGCTACACCTTC
>TRBD1|TRBJ1-2|.|TRBV29-1
CSTSTPGTGPNYGYTF
TGCAGCACCTCTACCCCGGGGACAGGGCCTAACTATGGCTACACCTTC
>.|TRBJ2-3|few|TRBV29-1
CSVGGLSGNTDTQYF
TGCAGCGTTGGTGGGCTTAGCGGAAACACAGATACGCAGTATTTT
>TRBD2|TRBJ2-3|many|TRBV10-1
CASSRLAGGLPDTQYF
TGCGCCAGCAGCAGATTGGCGGGGGGCCTCCCAGATACGCAGTATTTT
>.|TRBJ2-1|.|TRBV25-1
CASSEYFLLGAPERQEQFF
TGTGCCAGCAGTGAATATTTCCTTTTAGGAGCGCCAGAACGGCAGGAGCAGTTCTTC
>TRBD2|TRBJ2-3|few|TRBV5-1
CASSDPGREMADTQYF
TGCGCCAGCAGCGACCCCGGGCGGGAGATGGCAGATACGCAGTATTTT
>TRBD1|TRBJ2-3|.|TRBV4-2
CASSQDATGGTDTQYF
TGTGCCAGCAGCCAAGACGCGACAGGGGGCACAGATACGCAGTATTTT
>TRBD1|TRBJ1-2|.|TRBV6-1
CASSPTGTGRFNYGYTF
TGTGCCAGCAGCCCGACCGGGACAGGGCGATTCAACTATGGCTACACCTTC
>TRBD2|TRBJ2-7|few|TRBV20-1
CSGGEGYSYEQYF
TGCAGTGGGGGGGAGGGGTACTCCTACGAGCAGTACTTC
>TRBD2|TRBJ2-7|.|TRBV7-9
CASSPRPLAGGEQYF
TGTGCCAGCAGCCCACGTCCGCTAGCGGGGGGCGAGCAGTACTTC
>.|TRBJ2-1|once|TRBV10-2
CASSEPGPNEQFF
TGCGCCAGCAGTGAACCGGGGCCGAATGAGCAGTTCTTC
>TRBD2|TRBJ2-5|few|TRBV3-1
CASSSGGTSGRAQYF
TGTGCCAGCAGCTCCGGAGGGACTAGCGGGAGGGCACAGTACTTC
>.|TRBJ1-2|.|TRBV28
CASSFGGADDGYTF
TGTGCCAGCAGTTTCGGGGGCGCGGACGATGGCTACACCTTC
>.|TRBJ2-1|few|TRBV9
CASSVDQEEDEQFF
TGTGCCAGCAGCGTAGATCAAGAGGAGGATGAGCAGTTCTTC